Shown below are 30 T cell receptor beta chains from a single sample sequenced in a study of blood T cell repertoires in COVID-19. Assay used: immunoSEQ multiplex PCR; TCRdb lists only in-frame clones, some missing. This sample has roughly 200,000 clones; 85% to 90% occur once, and the top ten carry about 2.1%. Input material: PBMCs or T cells enriched from blood (not recorded which). Receptors were obtained from a woman between 35 and 50 years old with acute COVID-19.

This clone was picked up one time. DNA of the CDR3: TGTGCCAGCTCACCCGGGACACCGGGCGGTGCCGGGGAGCTGTTTTTT. This translates into CASSPGTPGGAGELFF. The chain employs TRBV18 and TRBJ2-2, with D tentatively TRBD1 (6 bases). Germline V CDR1 and CDR2: KGHSH, LQKENI. The CDR3 contains 16 residues. Deletions cut 3 bases from V and 6 bases from J, with 17 bases between.

This clone was seen a few times. The genes are TRBV19 and TRBJ2-1; possibly TRBD2 for D (6 bases). The ends were cut back, 7 bases at V and 6 bases at J, with 16 bases in the middle. This CDR3 has 14 amino acids. Germline V gives CDR1 LNHDA, CDR2 SQIVND (reference sequence). The CDR3 DNA reads TGTGCCAGTATAGGGCGGGAAGGTCGCAATGAGCAGTTCTTC. Translating gives CASIGREGRNEQFF.

The V and J genes are TRBV27 and TRBJ2-1, with 8 positions matching TRBD1. The V gene end was trimmed by 2 bases and the J gene end by 4 bases; junction bases not matched to a gene: 1. The CDR3 covers 14 residues. Germline V lookup: CDR1 MNHEY, CDR2 SMNVEV (reference sequence). CDR3 amino acids: CASSLTGGYNEQFF. CDR3 in DNA: TGTGCCAGCAGTTTAACAGGGGGGTACAATGAGCAGTTCTTC.

J is TRBJ2-5 and V is TRBV19; D might be TRBD2 (6 bases). Trimming removed 6 bases from V and 2 bases from J, with 16 bases in between. The germline V gene encodes CDR1 LNHDA and CDR2 SQIVND (reference sequence). The CDR3 covers 15 residues. CDR3 amino acids: CASSNPGTLQETQYF. Here the CDR3 DNA reads TGTGCCAGTAGCAATCCTGGGACTTTACAAGAGACCCAGTACTTC. Drawing the rest from reference TRBV19 and TRBJ2-5, the complete variable domain is DGGITQSPKYLFRKEGQNVTLSCEQNLNHDAMYWYRQDPGQGLRLIYYSQIVNDFQKGDIAEGYSVSREKKESFPLTVTSAQKNPTAFYLCASSNPGTLQETQYFGPGTRLLVL.

This chain uses TRBV9 with TRBJ2-2; 9 bases are shared with TRBD1. CDR1 and CDR2 (germline): SGDLS, YYNGEE. The V and J ends lost 4 bases and 0 bases, in that order; junction bases with no gene match: 19. This CDR3 is 21 amino acids long. The CDR3 DNA is TGTGCCAGCAGCACCCCCGGGACAGGGAACCTCCGGGAGACGAACACCGGGGAGCTGTTTTTT. As protein: CASSTPGTGNLRETNTGELFF.

The genes are TRBV3-1 (or the pseudogene TRBV3-2) and TRBJ1-1, with a weak D call TRBD1 (5 bases). The germline gives CDR1 LGHDT, CDR2 YNNKEL (reference sequence). CDR3 length: 15 residues. The germline V and J ends were trimmed by 3 bases and 0 bases, with 11 bases remaining between them. The CDR3 nucleotides are TGTGCCAGCAGCCAGATGGGGCGGTTGAACACTGAAGCTTTCTTT. It encodes CASSQMGRLNTEAFF.

The V call is TRBV7-2, the J call TRBJ2-3, with TRBD2 matching over 10 bases. This CDR3 region has 17 residues. Germline lookup yields CDR1 SGHTA and CDR2 FQGNSA. V lost 5 bases to trimming and J lost 4 bases; unmatched junction nucleotides: 12. The CDR3 loop reads CASSTLAGPPPADTQYF. In nucleotides, the CDR3 is TGTGCCAGCAGCACACTAGCGGGACCCCCCCCCGCAGATACGCAGTATTTT. The variable domain in full, with the rest retrieved from reference TRBV7-2 and TRBJ2-3, is GAGVSQSPSNKVTEKGKDVELRCDPISGHTALYWYRQSLGQGLEFLIYFQGNSAPDKSGLPSDRFSAERTGGSVSTLTIQRTQQEDSAVYLCASSTLAGPPPADTQYFGPGTRLTVL.

This chain joins TRBV4-2 and TRBJ2-7, with D possibly matching TRBD1 (5 bases). The ends were cut back, 1 base at V and 6 bases at J, with 13 bases in the middle. The CDR3 covers 14 residues. The germline V gene encodes CDR1 LGHNA and CDR2 YNFKEQ. The CDR3 coding sequence is TGTGCCAGCAGCCAAGGAGACAGCCAGCGCGAGCAGTACTTC. It yields the protein CASSQGDSQREQYF.

This chain joins TRBV6-5 and TRBJ2-7, with D tentatively TRBD1 (5 bases). Trimming shortened V by 5 bases and J by 0 bases, and 8 bases separated the two germline ends. The CDR3 is 13 residues long. Germline V gene sequence: CDR1 MNHEY, CDR2 SVGAGI. CDR3 sequence: CASSPGRSYEQYF. The DNA for the CDR3 is TGTGCCAGCAGTCCAGGGCGCTCCTACGAGCAGTACTTC.

The chain is built from TRBV30 and TRBJ2-7; TRBD1 aligns across 9 bases. This CDR3 has 14 residues. CDR1 and CDR2 (germline): GTSNPN, SVGIG (reference sequence). V shed 1 base and J 5 bases; nucleotides not matched to a gene: 6. CDR3 in DNA: TGTGCCTGGAGTGCTTGGACAGGGGCCCACGAGCAGTACTTC. It encodes CAWSAWTGAHEQYF. Looking up the rest from reference TRBV30 and TRBJ2-7 gives the full variable domain: SQTIHQWPATLVQPVGSPLSLECTVEGTSNPNLYWYRQAAGRGLQLLFYSVGIGQISSEVPQNLSASRPQDRQFILSSKKLLLSDSGFYLCAWSAWTGAHEQYFGPGTRLTVT.

V and J are TRBV5-6 and TRBJ1-4; D unclear. Germline CDR1 reads SGHDT; CDR2 reads YYEEEE. This CDR3 is 15 amino acids long. V shed 4 bases and J shed 7 bases, with 17 bases lying between them. The CDR3 nucleotides read TGTGCCAGCAGCCGCGGAGAGTGGGTTAGTGAAAAACTGTTTTTT. Translating it yields CASSRGEWVSEKLFF. Based on the CDR3 plus reference TRBV5-6 and TRBJ1-4, the full variable domain is DAGVTQSPTHLIKTRGQQVTLRCSPKSGHDTVSWYQQALGQGPQFIFQYYEEEERQRGNFPDRFSGHQFPNYSSELNVNALLLGDSALYLCASSRGEWVSEKLFFGSGTQLSVL.

V is TRBV5-1 and J is TRBJ2-5; 8 nucleotides line up with TRBD2. From germline, CDR1 is SGHRS and CDR2 YFSETQ. This CDR3 spans 15 amino acids. J gave up 1 base and V 4 bases, and 6 bases lay outside the gene matches. The CDR3 DNA reads as TGCGCCAGCAGCCCGGGAGGGGGGACCCAAGAGACCCAGTACTTC. Its translation is CASSPGGGTQETQYF.

The V call is TRBV19, the J call TRBJ2-3; the match to TRBD2 covers 8 bases. The germline CDR1 and CDR2 sequences are LNHDA and SQIVND (reference sequence). The CDR3 covers 14 residues. The junction had 4 bases not matched to a gene; V was cut back by 7 bases and J by 1 base. DNA for the CDR3: TGTGCCAGTACAGGGCGGGAGGGCACAGATACGCAGTATTTT. Its translation: CASTGREGTDTQYF.

This chain links TRBV15 with TRBJ2-3; 10 bases agree with TRBD2. V was pared by 4 bases and J by 6 bases, with 7 bases of the junction left unmatched. The CDR3 runs 15 residues. Germline values: CDR1 LNHNV, CDR2 YYDKDF (reference sequence). The CDR3: CATSTPTSGRDTQYF. As DNA, the CDR3 is TGTGCCACCAGCACCCCGACTAGCGGGCGGGATACGCAGTATTTT.

The chain employs TRBV30 and TRBJ1-1, with no clear D. Germline CDR1 and CDR2: GTSNPN and SVGIG (reference sequence). The V end lost 0 bases, the J end lost 1 base, and 15 bases lay between the germline ends. The CDR3 spans 16 residues. This chain's CDR3 is CAWSVAQPRRNTEAFF. DNA for the CDR3: TGTGCCTGGAGTGTAGCCCAACCGCGGAGGAACACTGAAGCTTTCTTT.

The CDR3 reads CASSARDRGYNEQFF. CDR3 in DNA: TGTGCCAGCAGCGCCCGGGACAGGGGCTACAATGAGCAGTTCTTC. The V gene is TRBV7-9, the J gene TRBJ2-1; 10 bases are shared with TRBD1. This CDR3 comprises 15 residues. Per the germline V gene, CDR1 is SEHNR and CDR2 is FQNEAQ (reference sequence). V lost 5 bases to trimming and J lost 3 bases; unmatched junction nucleotides: 4. The whole variable domain, filled in from reference TRBV7-9 and TRBJ2-1, reads DTGVSQNPRHKITKRGQNVTFRCDPISEHNRLYWYRQTLGQGPEFLTYFQNEAQLEKSRLLSDRFSAERPKGSFSTLEIQRTEQGDSAMYLCASSARDRGYNEQFFGPGTRLTVL.

The V gene is TRBV2, the J gene TRBJ2-5; 12 nucleotides agree with TRBD1. Trimming took 5 bases from V and 4 from J; bases not matched to a gene: 11. This CDR3 has 17 amino acids. The germline gives CDR1 SNHLY, CDR2 FYNNEI. Here the CDR3 DNA reads TGTGCCAGCAGTCCACCTCCCGGGACAGGGGGCGGAGAGACCCAGTACTTC. It specifies CASSPPPGTGGGETQYF.

V usage is TRBV4-1 and J usage is TRBJ1-6; no clear D. V was trimmed by 0 bases and J by 14 bases, leaving 14 bases between them. The CDR3 sequence is 14 residues long. Germline V gene lookup returns CDR1 MGHRA and CDR2 YSYEKL. In nucleotides, the CDR3 is TGCGCCAGCAGCCAAGATCCGGAGGTATTTACCCTCCACTTT. This sequence encodes CASSQDPEVFTLHF.

The chain links TRBV6-1 to TRBJ1-1; 9 bases fit TRBD1. V lost 3 bases to trimming and J lost 7 bases; unmatched junction nucleotides: 9. Germline loops: CDR1 MNHNS, CDR2 SASEGT. The CDR3 has 15 amino acids. This CDR3 reads CASSDGTGRSDEAFF. The CDR3 DNA sequence: TGTGCCAGCAGTGATGGGACAGGGCGATCAGATGAAGCTTTCTTT.

The chain employs TRBV5-1 and TRBJ2-1; 8 nucleotides align to TRBD2. Trimming at V came to 4 bases and at J to 4 bases, leaving 7 bases not matched to a gene. CDR3 size: 15 residues. CDR1 is SGHRS and CDR2 is YFSETQ in the germline V gene. CDR3 sequence: CASSKPTSAYNEQFF. The CDR3 DNA follows: TGCGCCAGCAGCAAACCGACTAGCGCATACAATGAGCAGTTCTTC.

The V and J genes are TRBV6-5 and TRBJ2-7; weak D call: TRBD1 (7 bases). Trimming left V 5 bases short and J 3 bases short, with 11 bases between. Germline CDR1 reads MNHEY; CDR2 reads SVGAGI. This CDR3 has 13 amino acids. The DNA of the CDR3 is TGTGCCAGCAGTAACAGGGGAGGCTACGAGCAGTACTTC. Protein product: CASSNRGGYEQYF.

The rearrangement joins TRBV24-1 to TRBJ1-2, with TRBD1 matching 12 bases. The germline gives CDR1 KGHDR, CDR2 SFDVKD. The CDR3 runs 15 residues. Losses at the gene ends were 4 bases for V and 7 bases for J; bases not matched to a gene: 6. CDR3 protein: CATSEPGQGAGGYTF. CDR3 nucleotides: TGTGCCACCAGTGAGCCGGGACAGGGGGCAGGTGGCTACACCTTC.

The CDR3 protein is CASSLGPGQLKQFF. Written as DNA, the CDR3 is TGCGCCAGCAGCTTGGGCCCAGGTCAGCTCAAGCAGTTCTTC. V usage is TRBV5-1 and J usage is TRBJ2-1; D is unclear. Looked up from germline, CDR1 is SGHRS and CDR2 is YFSETQ. With 0 bases removed from V and 11 bases from J, the gap between germline ends came to 15 bases. This CDR3 spans 14 amino acids. The full variable domain, in which reference TRBV5-1 and TRBJ2-1 provide the parts outside the CDR3, is KAGVTQTPRYLIKTRGQQVTLSCSPISGHRSVSWYQQTPGQGLQFLFEYFSETQRNKGNFPGRFSGRQFSNSRSEMNVSTLELGDSALYLCASSLGPGQLKQFFGPGTRLTVL.

This clone was seen just once. This sequence joins TRBV5-1 and TRBJ2-3, with D possibly matching TRBD2 (6 bases). Trimming took 0 bases from V and 2 from J, leaving 13 bases between them. The CDR3 has 16 residues. CDR1 and CDR2 (germline): SGHRS, YFSETQ. CDR3 DNA sequence: TGCGCCAGCAGCTTGGTTCTTAGCGGAGCCACAGATACGCAGTATTTT. Translating it yields CASSLVLSGATDTQYF.

This clone has only one observation. The V and J genes are TRBV29-1 and TRBJ1-6, with a weak D call TRBD1 (6 bases). V was clipped by 6 bases and J by 7 bases, with 13 bases between them. The V gene's germline CDR1 is SQVTM and CDR2 ANQGSEA. The CDR3 runs 13 residues. This CDR3 is CSVGQSGNSPLHF. The CDR3 region has the DNA TGCAGCGTAGGACAGAGCGGCAATTCACCCCTCCACTTT.

The chain employs TRBV2 and TRBJ2-7; maybe TRBD1 (6 bases). Germline CDR1 SNHLY, CDR2 FYNNEI. Deletions cut 5 bases from V and 1 base from J, with 12 bases between. The CDR3 is 14 residues long. The CDR3 bases are TGTGCCAGCAGTCTCTACAGGGAATCCTACGAGCAGTACTTC. Its translation is CASSLYRESYEQYF.

This clone has just one count. The V and J genes are TRBV2 and TRBJ2-3, with TRBD2 identical over 10 bases. Per germline, CDR1 SNHLY and CDR2 FYNNEI. V lost 4 bases to trimming and J lost 5 bases; unmatched junction nucleotides: 12. CDR3 length equals 17 residues. The chain's CDR3 is CASSATLSGGAGDTQYF. The CDR3 DNA reads TGTGCCAGCAGTGCTACCTTAAGCGGGGGGGCGGGAGATACGCAGTATTTT.

The CDR3 loop is CASSFRQGREQYF. DNA of the CDR3: TGCGCCAGCAGCTTCAGACAGGGGAGGGAGCAGTACTTC. The chain has TRBV5-1 and TRBJ2-7, with 8 bases identical to TRBD1. V shed 2 bases and J 7 bases; nucleotides not matched to a gene: 5. CDR3 length equals 13 residues. CDR1 and CDR2 from the germline V gene are SGHRS and YFSETQ.

The chain is built from TRBV10-1 and TRBJ2-7; possible D gene TRBD1, 5 bases. Per the germline V gene, CDR1 is WNHNN and CDR2 is SYGVQD (reference sequence). The ends were cut back, 0 bases at V and 6 bases at J, with 9 bases in the middle. The CDR3 is made up of 13 amino acids. CDR3 sequence reads: CASSESRDGEQYF. The DNA of the CDR3 is TGCGCCAGCAGTGAGTCCAGGGATGGCGAGCAGTACTTC.

This rearrangement joins TRBV28 to TRBJ2-7, with TRBD1 matching over 10 bases. The germline V gene has CDR1 MDHEN and CDR2 SYDVKM. Unmatched junction bases numbered 4, after V lost 7 bases and J lost 4 bases. The CDR3 extends over 13 amino acids. CDR3 region: CASNPGQGYEQYF. The DNA of the CDR3 is TGTGCCAGCAATCCGGGACAGGGGTACGAGCAGTACTTC.